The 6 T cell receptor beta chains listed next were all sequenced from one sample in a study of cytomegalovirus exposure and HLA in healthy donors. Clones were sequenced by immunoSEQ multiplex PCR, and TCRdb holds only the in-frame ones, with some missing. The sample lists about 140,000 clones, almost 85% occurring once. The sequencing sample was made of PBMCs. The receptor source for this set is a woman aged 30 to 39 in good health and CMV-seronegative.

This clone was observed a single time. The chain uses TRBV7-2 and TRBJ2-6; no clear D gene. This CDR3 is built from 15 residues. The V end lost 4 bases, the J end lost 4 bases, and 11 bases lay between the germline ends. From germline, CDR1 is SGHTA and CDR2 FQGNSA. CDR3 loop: CASSYTRTGANVLTF. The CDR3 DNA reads TGTGCCAGCAGCTACACCCGAACGGGGGCCAACGTCCTGACTTTC.

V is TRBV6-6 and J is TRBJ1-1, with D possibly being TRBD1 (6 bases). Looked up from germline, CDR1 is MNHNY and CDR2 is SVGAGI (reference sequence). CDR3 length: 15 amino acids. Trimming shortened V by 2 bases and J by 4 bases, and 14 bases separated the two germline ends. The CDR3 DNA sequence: TGTGCCAGCAGTTACCCAACGGGAGGGGGCACTGAAGCTTTCTTT. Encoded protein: CASSYPTGGGTEAFF.

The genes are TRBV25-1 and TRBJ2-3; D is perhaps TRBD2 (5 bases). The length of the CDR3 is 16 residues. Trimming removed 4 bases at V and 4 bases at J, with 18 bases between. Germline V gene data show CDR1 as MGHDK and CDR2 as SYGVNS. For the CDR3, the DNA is TGTGCCAGCAGTGGCCCCCCGGGAAGAGTCGCAGATACGCAGTATTTT. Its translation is CASSGPPGRVADTQYF. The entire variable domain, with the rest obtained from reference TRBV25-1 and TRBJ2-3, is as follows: EADIYQTPRYLVIGTGKKITLECSQTMGHDKMYWYQQDPGMELHLIHYSYGVNSTEKGDLSSESTVSRIRTEHFPLTLESARPSHTSQYLCASSGPPGRVADTQYFGPGTRLTVL.

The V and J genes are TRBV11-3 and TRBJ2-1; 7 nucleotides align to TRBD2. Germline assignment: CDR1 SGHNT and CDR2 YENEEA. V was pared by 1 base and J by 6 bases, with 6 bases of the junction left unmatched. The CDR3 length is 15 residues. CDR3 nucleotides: TGTGCCAGCAGCTTAGGGGGGGGGACCTTCAATGAGCAGTTCTTC. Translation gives CASSLGGGTFNEQFF.

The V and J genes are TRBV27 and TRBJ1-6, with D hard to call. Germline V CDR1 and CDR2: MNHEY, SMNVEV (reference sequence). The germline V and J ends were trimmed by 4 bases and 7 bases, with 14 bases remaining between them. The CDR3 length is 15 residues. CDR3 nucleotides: TGTGCCAGCAGTTCCGGACGGGGATCAAATTCACCCCTCCACTTT. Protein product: CASSSGRGSNSPLHF.

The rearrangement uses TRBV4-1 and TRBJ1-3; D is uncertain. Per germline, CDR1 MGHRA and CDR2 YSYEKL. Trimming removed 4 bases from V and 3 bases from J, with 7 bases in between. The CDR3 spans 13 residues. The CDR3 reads CASSPVFGNTIYF. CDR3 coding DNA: TGCGCCAGCAGCCCTGTCTTTGGAAACACCATATATTTT.